Here is one TCR beta chain with its context. Its cognate antigen has yet to be identified. No base quality values were provided; no much bigger clone lies one nucleotide off. The record originates from a study of OX40 agonist ivuxolimab in advanced cancers. General notes on the study: Ivuxolimab was a fully human IgG2 agonistic monoclonal antibody targeting the costimulatory receptor OX40 (CD134). Intravenous ivuxolimab was administered to patients every 2 weeks at six dose levels: 0.01, 0.1, 0.3, 1.5, 3 and 10 mg/kg. Of the approximately 54 dose-escalation patients, hepatocellular carcinoma was present in about 20, melanoma in roughly 15, renal cell carcinoma in 9 and head and neck cancer in 9. In the dose-escalation cohort, 82.7% of patients were male, and the mean age was around 60 years, with a range of 23 to 79. Patients were allowed to have had prior anti-PD-1, anti-PD-L1 or anti-CTLA-4 therapy, and roughly two fifths of the dose-escalation patients had been treated with checkpoint inhibitors. Partial responses occurred in three dose-escalation patients, of whom one had hepatocellular carcinoma and two had cutaneous melanoma. The purpose of peripheral TCRbeta sequencing was to test whether ivuxolimab changed TCR sequence diversity and led to clonal T-cell expansion. The paper covers the monotherapy dose-escalation part of the phase I ivuxolimab trial, which included N ≈ 50 patients. Beyond this particular receptor, the publication reports: After ivuxolimab, more expanded clones were found on average in CD8+ T cells than in CD4+ T cells. The antigen specificity of the peripheral T cells that underwent clonal expansion was not determined. In the 0.1-3.0 mg/kg groups, partial responders had among the lowest normalized peripheral clonal expansion, particularly in CD8+ T cells. At doses from 0.1 to 3.0 mg/kg, clonal expansion was seen in both CD4+ and CD8+ blood T cells between baseline and week 6. Low levels of normalized T-cell clonal expansion were also seen in some nonresponding patients.

Patients with a history of autoimmune disease or receiving systemic immunosuppression were excluded from the trial. Peripheral blood for TCR sequencing was drawn from every dose cohort at baseline, at cycle 4 day 1 and at cycle 7 day 1. Samples came from an open-label, multicenter, first-in-human phase I dose-escalation trial of ivuxolimab. Adults with locally advanced or metastatic melanoma, renal cell, hepatocellular, or head and neck squamous cell carcinoma were enrolled in the trial. Before TCR sequencing, CD4+ T cells and CD8+ T cells from peripheral blood were sorted into separate populations. V is cut back by 6 bases and J by 9 bases, with 11 bases in the junction unmatched. CDR1 and CDR2 are read off the germline V gene as MDHEN and SYDVKM. From cysteine to phenylalanine, the CDR3 is 15 amino acids long. Only the CDR3 DNA is retained, 45 bases long and in frame from the first base. Genomic DNA was isolated from the sorted cells so that the TCRbeta CDR3 region could be sequenced. TCRbeta CDR3 regions were sequenced using the immunoSEQ Assay. The table was pulled from immuneACCESS by TCRdb, which kept in-frame rearrangements only. Such tables lose some clones; where checked, under half of the loss comes from unresolved V genes, and the rest has no known cause. Across this sample there are tens of thousands of clones, with around 84% seen only once. In total, the top ten clones hold about 32% of the sample.

The sequenced sample was CD4+ or CD8+ T cells sorted from blood, obtained in a trial of the OX40 agonist ivuxolimab. The receptor chain draws on TRBV28 and TRBJ1-3; TRBD1 lines up with 10 middle nucleotides. The TCR comes from an adult with an advanced solid tumor such as melanoma, head and neck, liver or kidney cancer. The CDR3 region: CASRPGTGVASTIYF. The DNA sequence reads TGTGCCAGCAGGCCCGGGACAGGGGTTGCTAGCACCATATATTTT. The entire variable domain, with the stretches around the CDR3 drawn from the reference TRBV28 and TRBJ1-3 proteins, is DVKVTQSSRYLVKRTGEKVFLECVQDMDHENMFWYRQDPGLGLRLIYFSYDVKMKEKGDIPEGYSVSREKKERFSLILESASTNQTSMYLCASRPGTGVASTIYFGEGSWLTVV.